The 26 T cell receptor beta chains reported below all come from one sample, sequenced in a study of beta chain features in type 1 diabetes. Antigens for these TCRs are unknown. Investigators reverse transcribed all isolated RNA, so they sequenced expressed TCRB transcripts. Sequencing used immunoSEQ multiplex PCR; TCRdb keeps in-frame clones, though not all of them. The sample holds 640,000 or so clones, roughly an eighth seen once. The study's findings and limits: Type 1 diabetes patients showed a moderate but significant shortening of TCRB CDR3s in all four CD4+ subsets.

Specimen: naive CD4+ T cells from blood. The receptors shown here come from a man in his late teens or twenties with type 1 diabetes.

The gene calls are TRBV6-6 and TRBJ1-2, with 10 nucleotides matching TRBD1. The CDR3 spans 16 residues. Germline V gives CDR1 MNHNY, CDR2 SVGAGI (reference sequence). V lost 2 bases and J lost 3; bases outside the gene matches: 6. The chain's CDR3 is CASSYKGQGFDYGYTF. CDR3 DNA sequence: TGTGCCAGCAGTTACAAGGGACAGGGGTTTGACTATGGCTACACCTTC.

This clone was detected a few times. The chain joins TRBV25-1 to TRBJ2-5; possibly TRBD1 or TRBD2 for D (5 bases each). The CDR3 covers 13 residues. The V gene lost 0 bases and the J gene lost 4 bases, with 6 bases spanning the gap. The germline V gene has CDR1 MGHDK and CDR2 SYGVNS. The CDR3 nucleotides are TGTGCCAGCAGTGAATATGGGGGAGAGACCCAGTACTTC. This translates into CASSEYGGETQYF.

This clone was seen a single time. V and J are TRBV5-4 and TRBJ1-2, with D possibly being TRBD1 (5 bases). Trimming stripped 4 bases from V and 8 bases from J, with 21 bases between. CDR1 and CDR2 from the germline V gene are SGHNT and YYREEE (reference sequence). This CDR3 has 15 amino acids. The CDR3 here is CASSPSGVQGWGYTF. The DNA of the CDR3 is TGTGCCAGCAGCCCGTCGGGGGTCCAAGGGTGGGGCTACACCTTC. The full variable domain, in which reference TRBV5-4 and TRBJ1-2 provide the parts outside the CDR3, is ETGVTQSPTHLIKTRGQQVTLRCSSQSGHNTVSWYQQALGQGPQFIFQYYREEENGRGNFPPRFSGLQFPNYSSELNVNALELDDSALYLCASSPSGVQGWGYTFGSGTRLTVV.

The chain employs TRBV10-3 and TRBJ2-1, with a possible D match to TRBD2 (6 bases). Between the trimmed V and J ends, which lost 5 bases and 5 bases, there was a span of 19 bases. The CDR3 has 16 amino acids. The germline gives CDR1 ENHRY, CDR2 SYGVKD. The CDR3 loop is CAISPLGRELNNEQFF. CDR3 DNA sequence: TGTGCCATCAGTCCTCTCGGGCGGGAATTGAACAATGAGCAGTTCTTC.

This clone was detected a few times. This chain links TRBV5-1 with TRBJ1-1; D is ambiguous. CDR1 is SGHRS, CDR2 YFSETQ, per germline. With 4 bases removed from V and 6 bases from J, the gap between germline ends came to 16 bases. The CDR3 length is 14 residues. The CDR3: CASSPMRGSAEAFF. CDR3 in DNA: TGCGCCAGCAGCCCTATGCGGGGAAGCGCTGAAGCTTTCTTT.

V usage is TRBV13 and J usage is TRBJ2-3; tentative D call: TRBD2 (5 bases). Trimming pared 2 bases from V and 6 bases from J, leaving 9 bases between. There are 13 residues in the CDR3. CDR1 and CDR2 (germline): PRHDT, FYEKMQ (reference sequence). The CDR3 DNA reads TGTGCCAGCAGCTTATCCTCGGGGGATACGCAGTATTTT. Its protein product is CASSLSSGDTQYF.

This clone appeared a few times. CDR3 protein: CASSSNPSEQFF. Here the CDR3 DNA reads TGTGCCAGCAGCTCAAACCCTAGTGAGCAGTTCTTC. The chain uses TRBV5-5 and TRBJ2-1; D remains ambiguous. The germline CDR1 and CDR2 sequences are SGHKS and YYEKEE (reference sequence). This CDR3 contains 12 residues. V lost 3 bases and J 9 bases, leaving 10 bases between the germline ends.

V usage is TRBV5-1 and J usage is TRBJ2-1, with D possibly TRBD1 on 5 matching bases. CDR3 size: 15 residues. In germline, CDR1 is SGHRS, CDR2 YFSETQ. With 0 bases removed from V and 8 bases from J, the gap between germline ends came to 15 bases. The chain's CDR3 is CASSLGVRVNDEQFF. The CDR3 DNA follows: TGCGCCAGCAGCTTGGGTGTCAGGGTGAATGATGAGCAGTTCTTC.

The chain has TRBV13 and TRBJ2-3; TRBD1 matches 8 bases. Germline-derived CDR1 and CDR2 are PRHDT and FYEKMQ (reference sequence). The CDR3 runs 14 residues. The V gene end was trimmed by 3 bases and the J gene end by 3 bases; junction bases not matched to a gene: 2. This chain's CDR3 is CASSFRQGTDTQYF. In DNA form, the CDR3 reads TGTGCCAGCAGCTTCCGACAGGGGACAGATACGCAGTATTTT.

This sequence joins TRBV25-1 and TRBJ2-5, with a possible D match to TRBD1 (5 bases). The CDR3 runs to 15 residues. The germline gives CDR1 MGHDK, CDR2 SYGVNS. V was cut by 2 bases and J by 2 bases, with 12 bases left in between. This chain's CDR3 is CASSEMGAGQETQYF. DNA of the CDR3: TGTGCCAGCAGTGAAATGGGTGCAGGGCAAGAGACCCAGTACTTC.

This rearrangement joins TRBV27 to TRBJ2-2; D remains unclear. CDR1 is MNHEY, CDR2 SMNVEV, per germline (reference sequence). This CDR3 has 15 amino acids. V lost 2 bases, J lost 0 bases, and 7 bases lay in between. The CDR3 DNA reads TGTGCCAGCAGTTTAGGGCCAGCGAACACCGGGGAGCTGTTTTTT. It yields the protein CASSLGPANTGELFF.

The chain links TRBV9 to TRBJ2-7; the D gene is possibly TRBD2 (6 bases). Germline V gene data show CDR1 as SGDLS and CDR2 as YYNGEE. The CDR3 has 15 residues. The ends were cut back, 3 bases at V and 2 bases at J, with 15 bases in the middle. In nucleotides, the CDR3 is TGTGCCAGCAGCGCCGGGGACGGCGGGGCCTACGAGCAGTACTTC. Translated, it gives CASSAGDGGAYEQYF.

This clone appeared a few times. The rearrangement joins TRBV30 to TRBJ2-2; tentative D call: TRBD2 (5 bases). This CDR3 is 14 amino acids long. From germline, CDR1 is GTSNPN and CDR2 SVGIG (reference sequence). V was shortened by 0 bases and J by 1 base, with 6 bases between the two germline ends. This CDR3 reads CAWSVGGNTGELFF. The CDR3 nucleotides are TGTGCCTGGAGTGTTGGAGGGAACACCGGGGAGCTGTTTTTT.

The chain carries TRBV19 and TRBJ2-3; maybe TRBD2 (7 bases). The CDR3 extends over 15 amino acids. V lost 5 bases and J lost 1, with 13 bases in between. Germline V CDR1 and CDR2: LNHDA, SQIVND (reference sequence). In DNA, the CDR3 is TGTGCCAGTAGTCCGGGGGGCGCCGGCACAGATACGCAGTATTTT. This translates into CASSPGGAGTDTQYF.

This clone was detected only a few times. The V gene is TRBV30, the J gene TRBJ1-6; D is possibly TRBD1 (5 bases). Germline CDR1 and CDR2: GTSNPN and SVGIG (reference sequence). The ends were cut back, 5 bases at V and 7 bases at J, with 12 bases in the middle. The CDR3 loop spans 13 amino acids. The CDR3 bases are TGTGCCTGGGCGGGACTTACGAATTCACCCCTCCACTTT. Amino acid sequence: CAWAGLTNSPLHF. The full variable domain, with the rest looked up from reference TRBV30 and TRBJ1-6, is SQTIHQWPATLVQPVGSPLSLECTVEGTSNPNLYWYRQAAGRGLQLLFYSVGIGQISSEVPQNLSASRPQDRQFILSSKKLLLSDSGFYLCAWAGLTNSPLHFGNGTRLTVT.

This clone came up a few times. The V gene is TRBV29-1, the J gene TRBJ2-1, with D possibly matching TRBD2 (6 bases). Germline loops: CDR1 SQVTM, CDR2 ANQGSEA. The CDR3 length is 16 residues. V dropped 3 bases and J dropped 8 bases, with 23 bases sitting between them. The DNA of the CDR3 is TGCAGCGTTGAGCCCCCGGCGGGGACTGGCGGAGATGAGCAGTTCTTC. It encodes CSVEPPAGTGGDEQFF.

The rearrangement joins TRBV6-6 to TRBJ2-3, with TRBD2 as a possible D gene (6 bases). From germline, CDR1 is MNHNY and CDR2 SVGAGI (reference sequence). This CDR3 has 13 amino acids. Trimming left V 5 bases short and J 6 bases short, with 12 bases between. The CDR3 protein is CASSRLGVDTQYF. DNA of the CDR3: TGTGCCAGCAGTAGACTAGGGGTTGATACGCAGTATTTT.

V and J are TRBV4-1 and TRBJ1-2; D is perhaps TRBD1 (5 bases). Germline assignment: CDR1 MGHRA and CDR2 YSYEKL. The V end was cut by 1 base, the J end by 6 bases, with 12 bases between. The CDR3 is made up of 14 amino acids. The CDR3 DNA is TGCGCCAGCAGCCAAGGGAAGGGGTCTGATGGCTACACCTTC. Residues: CASSQGKGSDGYTF.

This clone has a handful of counts. The chain recombines TRBV5-6 with TRBJ2-7; D unclear. V was pared by 0 bases and J by 5 bases, with 12 bases between. Germline V gives CDR1 SGHDT, CDR2 YYEEEE. The CDR3 has 14 residues. The CDR3, as DNA: TGTGCCAGCAGCTTGGGGGTACCGCAGGACGAGCAGTACTTC. This sequence encodes CASSLGVPQDEQYF.

This clone was counted only a few times. The chain couples TRBV7-9 to TRBJ2-7; 11 positions match TRBD1. The germline V gene encodes CDR1 SEHNR and CDR2 FQNEAQ (reference sequence). With V trimmed by 3 bases and J by 5 bases, 18 bases remained unmatched. This CDR3 comprises 19 residues. CDR3 loop: CASSFLRTGGQVGVNEQYF. The CDR3 bases are TGTGCCAGCAGCTTCCTGAGGACAGGGGGCCAAGTCGGAGTCAACGAGCAGTACTTC.

The chain links TRBV18 to TRBJ2-7; maybe TRBD2 (5 bases). V was trimmed by 4 bases and J by 6 bases, leaving 19 bases between them. Germline V gene data show CDR1 as KGHSH and CDR2 as LQKENI. The CDR3 extends over 15 amino acids. The CDR3 bases are TGTGCCAGCTCACATTCGGAGGCCCCGTCAGGCGAGCAGTACTTC. Amino acid sequence: CASSHSEAPSGEQYF.

This sequence joins TRBV4-1 and TRBJ2-3; no clear D. Looked up from germline, CDR1 is MGHRA and CDR2 is YSYEKL. The CDR3 length is 18 residues. The V end lost 0 bases, the J end lost 1 base, and 17 bases lay between the germline ends. CDR3 loop: CASSQDRTLTPGTDTQYF. CDR3 bases: TGCGCCAGCAGCCAAGATAGGACCTTAACTCCGGGCACAGATACGCAGTATTTT.

This clone was recorded a few times. V gene TRBV25-1 combines with J gene TRBJ2-7; D is ambiguous. The CDR3 is 12 residues long. CDR1 and CDR2 from the germline V gene are MGHDK and SYGVNS. The V end lost 0 bases, the J end lost 5 bases, and 5 bases lay between the germline ends. The CDR3 reads CASSEYSHEQYF. CDR3 DNA: TGTGCCAGCAGTGAATATAGCCACGAGCAGTACTTC.

The chain joins TRBV5-6 to TRBJ1-3; D remains ambiguous. V gave up 4 bases and J gave up 0 bases, with 14 bases separating them. The CDR3 has 16 amino acids. The germline gives CDR1 SGHDT, CDR2 YYEEEE. CDR3 bases: TGTGCCAGCAGCGTATACAAGATTATCTCTGGAAACACCATATATTTT. Its translation is CASSVYKIISGNTIYF.

This chain uses TRBV2 with TRBJ2-2; tentative D call: TRBD1 (6 bases). V lost 2 bases and J 5 bases, leaving 18 bases between the germline ends. The germline gives CDR1 SNHLY, CDR2 FYNNEI. The CDR3 is made up of 17 amino acids. CDR3 loop: CASSEYDATQGTGELFF. The DNA of the CDR3 is TGTGCCAGCAGTGAATATGACGCAACCCAGGGGACCGGGGAGCTGTTTTTT.

This clone occurred a few times. This sequence joins TRBV19 and TRBJ1-1, with 8 bases lining up with TRBD1. The CDR3 consists of 13 residues. Germline V gives CDR1 LNHDA, CDR2 SQIVND (reference sequence). J gave up 7 bases and V 7 bases, and 8 bases lay outside the gene matches. CDR3 coding DNA: TGTGCCAGTACCCTCAGGGGGCCCTATGAAGCTTTCTTT. It codes for CASTLRGPYEAFF.